The sequence of this T cell receptor beta chain was determined in a study of patients and donors after allogeneic stem cell transplantation. Germline V gene sequence: CDR1 MNHEY, CDR2 SVGEGT. The CDR3 is 16 residues long. Trimming removed 6 bases at V and 2 bases at J, with 17 bases between. This clonotype occurred a few times. TCRdb recomputed calls from the RT-PCR reads with MiXCR, one row per CDR3 protein. Of 150,000 to 200,000 distinct CDR3 sequences listed, 24% are singletons. Sequencing was carried out using blood, either unsorted or a sorted T cell fraction (not recorded which). This sequence joins TRBV6-2 or TRBV6-3 and TRBJ1-5; a weak D match, TRBD1 (5 bases). This sequence originates from a human donor who was either an allogeneic HSCT recipient or a stem cell or donor lymphocyte infusion donor (not recorded which). It is not recorded whose cells these are; they may come from a transplant donor. The CDR3 DNA is TGTGCCAGCAGACCCGGGACGGGGTTGGGCAATCAGCCCCAGCATTTT. Protein sequence: CASRPGTGLGNQPQHF.